The 20 T cell receptor beta chains below come from one sample, sequenced in a study of T cells in Graves' hyperthyroidism and ophthalmopathy. TCR beta CDR3 regions were amplified from RNA. The HTBI set primed first-round TCR CDR3 RT-PCR. TCRdb called the multiplex PCR reads again in MiXCR, with one record for every CDR3 protein. Among 300,000 to 450,000 distinct CDR3 sequences, roughly 25% were seen once, and the ten largest hold 70% to 75%. The sequenced sample was blood. All receptors come from a middle-aged man with Graves' hyperthyroidism.

This clonotype turned up a few times. This rearrangement joins TRBV6-1 to TRBJ2-7, with D possibly being TRBD2 (5 bases). Germline CDR1 and CDR2: MNHNS and SASEGT. Between the trimmed V and J ends, which lost 2 bases and 3 bases, there was a span of 17 bases. The CDR3 runs 16 residues. CDR3 in amino acids: CASSENLRGGYYEQYF. The CDR3 DNA reads TGTGCCAGCAGTGAAAATCTACGTGGAGGTTACTACGAGCAGTACTTC.

The V and J genes are TRBV11-1 and TRBJ2-7; tentative D call: TRBD2 (6 bases). The CDR3 sequence is 15 residues long. Germline V gene lookup returns CDR1 SGHAT and CDR2 FQDESV (reference sequence). V lost 5 bases and J 4 bases, leaving 18 bases between the germline ends. Here the CDR3 DNA reads TGTGCCAGCAGCCCCCGCGGAGGGGCGTTTTACGAGCAGTACTTC. Translating it yields CASSPRGGAFYEQYF.

Only a few counts were recorded for this clonotype. The chain links TRBV28 to TRBJ1-1, with 8 bases aligning to TRBD1. The CDR3 length is 15 residues. Trimming at V came to 7 bases and at J to 3 bases, leaving 10 bases not matched to a gene. Germline CDR1 is MDHEN and CDR2 is SYDVKM. The CDR3 is CASINFDRGYTEAFF. The CDR3 DNA sequence: TGTGCCAGCATTAACTTTGACAGGGGTTACACTGAAGCTTTCTTT.

This chain uses TRBV4-1 with TRBJ2-2, with 8 bases matching TRBD1. J was trimmed by 6 bases and V by 0 bases; bases with no gene match: 6. This CDR3 is built from 16 residues. CDR1 is MGHRA and CDR2 is YSYEKL in the germline V gene. CDR3 amino acids: CASSQDPGGASGELFF. CDR3 nucleotide sequence: TGCGCCAGCAGCCAAGATCCAGGGGGCGCATCCGGGGAGCTGTTTTTT.

This clonotype has a handful of counts. The genes are TRBV12-3 or TRBV12-4 and TRBJ1-1; tentatively, D is TRBD1 (6 bases). The V end lost 4 bases, the J end lost 4 bases, and 16 bases lay between the germline ends. This CDR3 is built from 15 residues. Here the CDR3 DNA reads TGTGCCAGCAGTTCCTCTAACAGGGCTACCACTGAAGCTTTCTTT. Protein sequence: CASSSSNRATTEAFF.

This clonotype was counted between two and nine times. This sequence joins TRBV3-1 and TRBJ1-4; D perhaps matches TRBD1 (5 bases). Trimming cost V 4 bases and J 8 bases, with 14 bases left between them. The CDR3 has 14 residues. Looked up from germline, CDR1 is LGHDT and CDR2 is YNNKEL (reference sequence). The CDR3 sequence: CASSRRGKVEKLFF. The CDR3 region has the DNA TGTGCCAGCAGCCGACGGGGGAAAGTGGAAAAACTGTTTTTT.

As regards this clonotype: Being one base from a much bigger clone, this may be a read error. The V gene is TRBV10-3, the J gene TRBJ2-1; 12 bases are a match to TRBD2. The J segment lost 9 bases and the V segment lost 3 bases, leaving 6 bases of the junction unmatched. This CDR3 region has 15 residues. Germline CDR1 reads ENHRY; CDR2 reads SYGVKD. The CDR3 DNA sequence: TGTGCCATCAGTGACAGACTAGCGGGAGTGGGTGAGCAGTTCTTC. Residues: CAISDRLAGVGEQFF.

This clonotype was recorded at least ten times. The genes are TRBV18 and TRBJ2-5; unclear D gene. The V and J ends lost 0 bases and 1 base respectively, with 9 bases between them. Germline V lookup: CDR1 KGHSH, CDR2 LQKENI. The CDR3 has 15 amino acids. The CDR3 sequence: CASSPPSRAQETQYF. The CDR3 nucleotides read TGTGCCAGCTCACCACCTTCAAGGGCCCAAGAGACCCAGTACTTC. Filled out from reference TRBV18 and TRBJ2-5, the complete variable domain reads NAGVMQNPRHLVRRRGQEARLRCSPMKGHSHVYWYRQLPEEGLKFMVYLQKENIIDESGMPKERFSAEFPKEGPSILRIQQVVRGDSAAYFCASSPPSRAQETQYFGPGTRLLVL.

This chain joins TRBV19 and TRBJ2-7; D not certain. Germline V gives CDR1 LNHDA, CDR2 SQIVND (reference sequence). The V gene lost 4 bases and the J gene lost 3 bases, with 10 bases spanning the gap. The CDR3 runs to 13 residues. The CDR3 bases are TGTGCCAGTAGTAGGTCTGACCTCTACGAGCAGTACTTC. Translated: CASSRSDLYEQYF.

The chain combines TRBV11-2 with TRBJ2-1, with D possibly TRBD2 on 7 matching bases. Germline loops: CDR1 SGHAT, CDR2 FQNNGV. This CDR3 has 17 residues. V lost 5 bases and J lost 12, with 29 bases in between. The CDR3 DNA reads TGTGCCAGCAGCCTGACTCTTGCGGGGGCCCATCTGTTGGGGCAGTTCTTC. Its translation: CASSLTLAGAHLLGQFF.

The rearrangement joins TRBV28 to TRBJ2-3; 10 bases align to TRBD1. After removal of 7 bases from V and 3 bases from J, the junction contained 7 bases not matched to a gene. Germline values: CDR1 MDHEN, CDR2 SYDVKM. The CDR3 spans 15 residues. The CDR3 coding sequence is TGTGCCAGCAACATGCCGGGACAGGGGACAGATACGCAGTATTTT. Translation: CASNMPGQGTDTQYF.

The chain joins TRBV28 to TRBJ1-5; D gene unclear. The germline CDR1 and CDR2 sequences are MDHEN and SYDVKM. The CDR3 loop spans 15 amino acids. V lost 5 bases and J lost 0, with 11 bases in between. The CDR3 DNA is TGTGCCAGCAGTGGGAGAAGTTATAGCAATCAGCCCCAGCATTTT. Translation gives CASSGRSYSNQPQHF. The full variable domain, completed using reference TRBV28 and TRBJ1-5, is DVKVTQSSRYLVKRTGEKVFLECVQDMDHENMFWYRQDPGLGLRLIYFSYDVKMKEKGDIPEGYSVSREKKERFSLILESASTNQTSMYLCASSGRSYSNQPQHFGDGTRLSIL.

This chain connects TRBV4-1 to TRBJ2-5; D gene uncertain. Trimming removed 0 bases at V and 2 bases at J, with 7 bases between. This CDR3 is 14 amino acids long. CDR1 and CDR2 (germline): MGHRA, YSYEKL. Here the CDR3 reads CASSQEDRQETQYF. DNA for the CDR3: TGCGCCAGCAGCCAAGAGGATAGGCAAGAGACCCAGTACTTC.

There are many counts of this clonotype. The chain links TRBV12-3 or TRBV12-4 to TRBJ2-5; D ambiguous. V lost 2 bases to trimming and J lost 5 bases, with 15 bases between them. The CDR3 is 15 amino acids. CDR3 nucleotides: TGTGCCAGCAGTTTATTCCGAGAATTGGCGGAGACCCAGTACTTC. This codes for CASSLFRELAETQYF.

The table lists this clonotype with a few counts. The gene calls are TRBV5-5 and TRBJ2-5; D is unclear. V lost 2 bases and J lost 3, with 14 bases in between. Germline CDR1 is SGHKS and CDR2 is YYEKEE (reference sequence). This CDR3 is built from 15 residues. Written as DNA, the CDR3 is TGTGCCAGCAGCTTATCCGGTCAGGAAAAAGAGACCCAGTACTTC. As protein: CASSLSGQEKETQYF.

This clonotype was counted ten times or more. The chain carries TRBV2 and TRBJ1-1; 8 bases match TRBD1. CDR1 SNHLY and CDR2 FYNNEI come from the germline V gene. The CDR3 is 15 amino acids. V lost 7 bases and J lost 5; bases outside the gene matches: 12. The CDR3 nucleotides read TGTGCCAGCAAGGACAAAGACAGGGGAAGAACTGAAGCTTTCTTT. Residues: CASKDKDRGRTEAFF. Full variable domain (outside the CDR3, taken from reference TRBV2 and TRBJ1-1): EPEVTQTPSHQVTQMGQEVILRCVPISNHLYFYWYRQILGQKVEFLVSFYNNEISEKSEIFDDQFSVERPDGSNFTLKIRSTKLEDSAMYFCASKDKDRGRTEAFFGQGTRLTVV.

The chain combines TRBV20-1 with TRBJ2-3; D is undetermined. The CDR3 extends over 13 amino acids. Germline V gene lookup returns CDR1 DFQATT and CDR2 SNEGSKA (reference sequence). The V end lost 2 bases, the J end lost 1 base, and 7 bases lay between the germline ends. The DNA of the CDR3 is TGCAGTGCTAGAATTCAGCGCACAGATACGCAGTATTTT. Its protein product is CSARIQRTDTQYF.

The CDR3 region has the DNA TGTGCCAGCATGTTACTAGCGGGAGCGAACACCGGGGAGCTGTTTTTT. It encodes CASMLLAGANTGELFF. V is TRBV27 and J is TRBJ2-2; the match to TRBD2 covers 11 bases. The CDR3 extends over 16 amino acids. Germline lookup yields CDR1 MNHEY and CDR2 SMNVEV (reference sequence). After removal of 7 bases from V and 0 bases from J, the junction contained 4 bases not matched to a gene.

This clonotype was recorded many times. This sequence joins TRBV11-3 and TRBJ2-1; unclear D gene. The CDR3 loop spans 14 amino acids. The V gene lost 3 bases and the J gene lost 8 bases, with 14 bases spanning the gap. Germline values: CDR1 SGHNT, CDR2 YENEEA. CDR3 amino acids: CASSFKGNGDEQFF. CDR3 bases: TGTGCCAGCAGCTTCAAGGGAAACGGCGATGAGCAGTTCTTC.

The rearrangement uses TRBV2 and TRBJ1-2; D gene unclear. The CDR3 is 10 amino acids. Germline values: CDR1 SNHLY, CDR2 FYNNEI. Trimming removed 6 bases from V and 8 bases from J, with 7 bases in between. The CDR3 region is CASRSGGYTF. DNA for the CDR3: TGTGCCAGCAGAAGCGGAGGCTACACCTTC.